A selection of T cell receptor beta chains follows, all from one sample in a study of T-cell reconstitution after alpha-beta-depleted transplantation in children. MiXCR, applied by TCRdb to the PCR reads, yields one record per CDR3 protein. The data show roughly 590,000 distinct CDR3 sequences, over 15% seen once. Here the sequenced sample was PBMCs from the stem cell graft donor, taken from the stem cell graft. The receptors stem from a human donor who donated a stem cell graft to a child with acute myeloid leukemia. CDR3s include the opening cysteine and the closing phenylalanine or tryptophan. The D gene is left open where the match is weak. Clone size, where shown, is once, few, many, or a class for clones that have expanded.

J gene: TRBJ2-7
clone size: many
D gene: .
V gene: TRBV20-1
CDR3 protein: CSARPPTTYEQYF
CDR3 DNA: TGCAGTGCAAGACCTCCCACTACCTACGAGCAGTACTTC

J gene: TRBJ2-3
clone size: few
D gene: TRBD1
V gene: TRBV5-6
CDR3 protein: CASSPTGVSTDTQYF
CDR3 DNA: TGTGCCAGCAGCCCGACAGGGGTCAGCACAGATACGCAGTATTTT

J gene: TRBJ2-5
clone size: few
D gene: .
V gene: TRBV14
CDR3 protein: CASSQRPGGQETQYF
CDR3 DNA: TGTGCCAGCAGCCAACGCCCCGGGGGTCAAGAGACCCAGTACTTC

J gene: TRBJ2-5
clone size: many
D gene: .
V gene: TRBV29-1
CDR3 protein: CSVEARVETQYF
CDR3 DNA: TGCAGCGTTGAAGCCAGGGTTGAGACCCAGTACTTC

J gene: TRBJ2-1
clone size: .
D gene: .
V gene: TRBV20-1
CDR3 protein: CSARRGSSNNEQFF
CDR3 DNA: TGCAGTGCCAGAAGAGGTAGCTCCAACAATGAGCAGTTCTTC

J gene: TRBJ1-1
clone size: many
D gene: .
V gene: TRBV29-1
CDR3 protein: CSVVATEAFF
CDR3 DNA: TGCAGCGTTGTGGCCACTGAAGCTTTCTTT

J gene: TRBJ1-5
clone size: many
D gene: .
V gene: TRBV20-1
CDR3 protein: CSVRRYSNQPQHF
CDR3 DNA: TGCAGTGTCAGACGGTATAGCAATCAGCCCCAGCATTTT

J gene: TRBJ1-5
clone size: .
D gene: TRBD1
V gene: TRBV7-2
CDR3 protein: CASSLGGTGLQHF
CDR3 DNA: TGTGCCAGCAGCTTAGGCGGGACAGGCCTCCAGCATTTT

J gene: TRBJ1-1
clone size: .
D gene: .
V gene: TRBV25-1
CDR3 protein: CASSEAGVSTEAFF
CDR3 DNA: TGTGCCAGCAGTGAAGCGGGGGTTAGCACTGAAGCTTTCTTT

J gene: TRBJ1-6
clone size: many
D gene: .
V gene: TRBV20-1
CDR3 protein: CSARKPREGNSPLHF
CDR3 DNA: TGCAGTGCTAGAAAACCCAGGGAGGGTAATTCACCCCTCCACTTT

J gene: TRBJ1-4
clone size: few
D gene: .
V gene: TRBV28
CDR3 protein: CASSPGTRGEKLFF
CDR3 DNA: TGTGCCAGCAGTCCAGGGACAAGGGGAGAAAAACTGTTTTTT

J gene: TRBJ1-1
clone size: .
D gene: .
V gene: TRBV5-6
CDR3 protein: CASSLDLRYTEAFF
CDR3 DNA: TGTGCCAGCAGCTTGGATCTGAGGTACACTGAAGCTTTCTTT

J gene: TRBJ1-6
clone size: many
D gene: .
V gene: TRBV20-1
CDR3 protein: CSGGVSDSPLHF
CDR3 DNA: TGCAGTGGAGGCGTATCGGATTCACCCCTCCACTTT

J gene: TRBJ2-1
clone size: .
D gene: TRBD2
V gene: TRBV12-3/TRBV12-4
CDR3 protein: CASSPFGGGAYNEQFF
CDR3 DNA: TGTGCCAGCAGTCCCTTTGGGGGGGGAGCTTACAATGAGCAGTTCTTC

J gene: TRBJ1-2
clone size: few
D gene: .
V gene: TRBV5-1
CDR3 protein: CASRPGRTYYGYTF
CDR3 DNA: TGCGCCAGCAGGCCCGGGCGGACCTACTATGGCTACACCTTC

J gene: TRBJ1-2
clone size: many
D gene: .
V gene: TRBV6-6
CDR3 protein: CASSYEGVYGYTF
CDR3 DNA: TGTGCCAGCAGTTACGAGGGGGTCTATGGCTACACCTTC

J gene: TRBJ2-7
clone size: many
D gene: .
V gene: TRBV29-1
CDR3 protein: CSVSGGGSYEQYF
CDR3 DNA: TGCAGCGTTTCTGGGGGCGGCTCCTACGAGCAGTACTTC